This entry describes one TCR beta chain. The method was immunoSEQ multiplex PCR; TCRdb's version includes in-frame clones alone and lacks a portion of them. The sample lists 80,000 or so clones, roughly 91% occurring once. This entry belongs to a study of blood T cell repertoires in COVID-19. Study-level information: Specimens from acute and convalescent COVID-19 originated in the United States, Italy and Spain. Nucleic acid was either cDNA or gDNA, and it came from T cells, B-cell-depleted T cells, or PBMCs.

The germline V gene has CDR1 ENHRY and CDR2 SYGVKD. The V end lost 2 bases, the J end lost 4 bases, and 5 bases lay between the germline ends. The CDR3 covers 12 residues. The receptor's source is a woman aged 45-65 years in a cohort sampled during active COVID-19. Sequenced: peripheral blood. The chain recombines TRBV10-3 with TRBJ1-2; unclear D gene. In DNA, the CDR3 is TGTGCCATCAGTGAGCTCGGCTATGGCTACACCTTC. Translation gives CAISELGYGYTF.